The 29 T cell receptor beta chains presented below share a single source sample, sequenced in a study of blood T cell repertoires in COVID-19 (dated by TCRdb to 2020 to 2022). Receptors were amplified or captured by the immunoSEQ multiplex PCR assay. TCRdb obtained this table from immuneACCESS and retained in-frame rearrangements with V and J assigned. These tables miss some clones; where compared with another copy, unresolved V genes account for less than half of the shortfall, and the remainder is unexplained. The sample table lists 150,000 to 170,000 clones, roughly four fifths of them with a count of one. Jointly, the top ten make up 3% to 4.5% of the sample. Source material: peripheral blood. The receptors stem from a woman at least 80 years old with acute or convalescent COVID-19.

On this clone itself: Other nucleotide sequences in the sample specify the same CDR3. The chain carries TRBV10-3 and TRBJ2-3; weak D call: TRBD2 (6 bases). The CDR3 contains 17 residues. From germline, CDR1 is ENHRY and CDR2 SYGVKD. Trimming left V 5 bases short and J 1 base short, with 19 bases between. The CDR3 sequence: CAISNPSLPGGTDTQYF. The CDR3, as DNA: TGTGCCATCAGTAACCCCTCTTTGCCGGGAGGCACAGATACGCAGTATTTT.

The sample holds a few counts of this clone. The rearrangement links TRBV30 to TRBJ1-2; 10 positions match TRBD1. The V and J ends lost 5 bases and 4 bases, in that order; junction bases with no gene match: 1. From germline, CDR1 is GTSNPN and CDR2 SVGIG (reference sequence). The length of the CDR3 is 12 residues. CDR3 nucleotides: TGTGCCTGGGGGGACAGGGGCTATGGCTACACCTTC. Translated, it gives CAWGDRGYGYTF.

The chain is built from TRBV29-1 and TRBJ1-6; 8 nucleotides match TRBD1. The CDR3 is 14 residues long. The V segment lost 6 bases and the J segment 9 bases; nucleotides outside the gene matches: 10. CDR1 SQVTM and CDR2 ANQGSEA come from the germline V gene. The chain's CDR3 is CSVSEGQGISPLHF. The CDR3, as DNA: TGCAGCGTCTCGGAAGGACAGGGTATTTCACCCCTCCACTTT. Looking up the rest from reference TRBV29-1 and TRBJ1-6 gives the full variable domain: SAVISQKPSRDICQRGTSLTIQCQVDSQVTMMFWYRQQPGQSLTLIATANQGSEATYESGFVIDKFPISRPNLTFSTLTVSNMSPEDSSIYLCSVSEGQGISPLHFGNGTRLTVT.

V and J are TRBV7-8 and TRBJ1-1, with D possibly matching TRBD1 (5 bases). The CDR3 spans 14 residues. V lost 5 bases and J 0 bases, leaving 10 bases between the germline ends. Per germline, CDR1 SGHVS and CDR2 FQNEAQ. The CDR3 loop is CASSKTEMNTEAFF. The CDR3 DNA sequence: TGTGCCAGCAGCAAGACAGAGATGAACACTGAAGCTTTCTTT.

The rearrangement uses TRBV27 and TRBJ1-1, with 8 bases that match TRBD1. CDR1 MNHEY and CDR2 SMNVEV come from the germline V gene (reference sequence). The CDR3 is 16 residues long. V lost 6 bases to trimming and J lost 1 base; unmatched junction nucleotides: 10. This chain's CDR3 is CASRQGFGTGNTEAFF. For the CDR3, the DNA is TGTGCCAGCAGGCAAGGGTTCGGGACAGGGAACACTGAAGCTTTCTTT.

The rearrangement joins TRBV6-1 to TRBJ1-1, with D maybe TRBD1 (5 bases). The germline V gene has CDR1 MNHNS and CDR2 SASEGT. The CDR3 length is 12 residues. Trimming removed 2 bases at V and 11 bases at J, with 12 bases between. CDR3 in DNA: TGTGCCAGCAGTGAATCGGGGGAAGCGGCTTTCTTT. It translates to CASSESGEAAFF.

This CDR3 reads CASSLVVDMDTEAFF. The CDR3 region has the DNA TGTGCCAGCAGCTTAGTCGTCGACATGGACACTGAAGCTTTCTTT. The V gene is TRBV7-9, the J gene TRBJ1-1; D unresolved. CDR3 length equals 15 residues. V lost 1 base to trimming and J lost 3 bases, with 12 bases between them. Germline assignment: CDR1 SEHNR and CDR2 FQNEAQ (reference sequence). Together with reference TRBV7-9 and TRBJ1-1, the CDR3 gives the full variable domain: DTGVSQNPRHKITKRGQNVTFRCDPISEHNRLYWYRQTLGQGPEFLTYFQNEAQLEKSRLLSDRFSAERPKGSFSTLEIQRTEQGDSAMYLCASSLVVDMDTEAFFGQGTRLTVV.

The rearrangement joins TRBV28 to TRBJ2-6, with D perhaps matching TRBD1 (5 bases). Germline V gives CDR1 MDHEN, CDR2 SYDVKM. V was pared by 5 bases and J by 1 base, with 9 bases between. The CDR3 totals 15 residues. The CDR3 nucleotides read TGTGCCAGCAGTCCCTCAGGGTCTGGGGCCAACGTCCTGACTTTC. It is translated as CASSPSGSGANVLTF.

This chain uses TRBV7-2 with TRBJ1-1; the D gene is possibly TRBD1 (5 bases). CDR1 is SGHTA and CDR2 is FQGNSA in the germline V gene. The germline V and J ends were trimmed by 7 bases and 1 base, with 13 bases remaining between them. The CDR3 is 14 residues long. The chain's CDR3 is CASNPWGENTEAFF. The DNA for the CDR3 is TGTGCCAGCAACCCCTGGGGGGAGAACACTGAAGCTTTCTTT.

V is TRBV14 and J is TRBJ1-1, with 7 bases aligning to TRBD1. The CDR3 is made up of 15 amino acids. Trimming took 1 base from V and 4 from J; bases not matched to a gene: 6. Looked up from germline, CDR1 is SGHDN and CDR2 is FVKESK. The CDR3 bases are TGTGCCAGCAGCCAAGTCATATCAGGGGGCACTGAAGCTTTCTTT. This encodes CASSQVISGGTEAFF.

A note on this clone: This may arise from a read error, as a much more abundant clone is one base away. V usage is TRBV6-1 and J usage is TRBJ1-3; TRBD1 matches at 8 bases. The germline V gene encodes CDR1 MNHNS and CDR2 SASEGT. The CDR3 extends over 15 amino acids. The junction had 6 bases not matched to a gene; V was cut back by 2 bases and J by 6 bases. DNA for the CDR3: TGTGCCAGCAGTGAATCAGGGGGCGTCGAAAACACCATATATTTT. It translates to CASSESGGVENTIYF.

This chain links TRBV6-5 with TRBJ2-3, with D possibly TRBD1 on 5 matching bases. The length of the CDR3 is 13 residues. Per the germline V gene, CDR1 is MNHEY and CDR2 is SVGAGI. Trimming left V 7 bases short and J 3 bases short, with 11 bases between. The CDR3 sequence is CASTNRQTDTQYF. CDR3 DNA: TGTGCCAGCACCAACCGACAGACAGATACGCAGTATTTT.

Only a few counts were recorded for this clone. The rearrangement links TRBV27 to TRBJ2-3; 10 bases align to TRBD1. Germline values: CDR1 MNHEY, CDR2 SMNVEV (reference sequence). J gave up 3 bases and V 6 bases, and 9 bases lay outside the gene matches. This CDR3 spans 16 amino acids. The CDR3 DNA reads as TGTGCCAGCAGACTTTATCCGGGACAGGGGACAGATACGCAGTATTTT. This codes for CASRLYPGQGTDTQYF.

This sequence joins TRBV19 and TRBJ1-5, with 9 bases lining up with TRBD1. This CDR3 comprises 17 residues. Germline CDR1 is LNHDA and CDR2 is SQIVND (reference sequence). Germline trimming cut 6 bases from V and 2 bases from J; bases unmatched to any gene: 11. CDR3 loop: CASRGQGTSNGNQPQHF. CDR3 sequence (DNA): TGTGCCAGTAGGGGACAGGGAACTTCCAACGGCAATCAGCCCCAGCATTTT.

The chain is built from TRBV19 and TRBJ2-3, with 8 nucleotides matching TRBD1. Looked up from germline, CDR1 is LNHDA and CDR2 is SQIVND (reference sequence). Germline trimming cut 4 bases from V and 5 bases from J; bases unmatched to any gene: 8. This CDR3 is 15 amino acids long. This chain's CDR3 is CASSTRTGLVDTQYF. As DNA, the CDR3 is TGTGCCAGTAGTACCCGGACAGGGTTGGTAGATACGCAGTATTTT.

CDR3 protein: CASSLIVGETQYF. The CDR3 DNA is TGTGCCAGCAGCTTGATCGTCGGGGAGACCCAGTACTTC. The chain combines TRBV5-5 with TRBJ2-5; D is ambiguous. The CDR3 has 13 residues. CDR1 and CDR2 from the germline V gene are SGHKS and YYEKEE (reference sequence). The V gene lost 1 base and the J gene lost 5 bases, with 9 bases spanning the gap.

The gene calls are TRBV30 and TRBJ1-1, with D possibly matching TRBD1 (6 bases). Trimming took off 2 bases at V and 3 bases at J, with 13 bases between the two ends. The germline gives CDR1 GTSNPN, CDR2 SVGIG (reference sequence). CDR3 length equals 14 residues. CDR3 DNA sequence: TGTGCCTGGAGTTACTTAACAGGGTACACTGAAGCTTTCTTT. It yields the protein CAWSYLTGYTEAFF.

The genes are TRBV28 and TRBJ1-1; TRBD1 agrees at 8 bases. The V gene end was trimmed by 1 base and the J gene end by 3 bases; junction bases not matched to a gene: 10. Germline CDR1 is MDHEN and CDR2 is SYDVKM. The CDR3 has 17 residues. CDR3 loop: CASSLYWQGAPDTEAFF. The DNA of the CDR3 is TGTGCCAGCAGTTTATACTGGCAGGGGGCGCCGGACACTGAAGCTTTCTTT.

The CDR3 protein is CAWGVDEQFF. The DNA for the CDR3 is TGTGCCTGGGGAGTCGATGAGCAGTTCTTC. This sequence joins TRBV30 and TRBJ2-1; D gene ambiguous. V was clipped by 5 bases and J by 8 bases, with 7 bases between them. The CDR3 is 10 amino acids. From germline, CDR1 is GTSNPN and CDR2 SVGIG (reference sequence).

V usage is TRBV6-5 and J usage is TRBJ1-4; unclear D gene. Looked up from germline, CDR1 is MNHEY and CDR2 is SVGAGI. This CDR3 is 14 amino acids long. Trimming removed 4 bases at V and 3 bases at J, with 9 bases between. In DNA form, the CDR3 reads TGTGCCAGCAGTTCCCAACGGTCTAATGAAAAACTGTTTTTT. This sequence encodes CASSSQRSNEKLFF.

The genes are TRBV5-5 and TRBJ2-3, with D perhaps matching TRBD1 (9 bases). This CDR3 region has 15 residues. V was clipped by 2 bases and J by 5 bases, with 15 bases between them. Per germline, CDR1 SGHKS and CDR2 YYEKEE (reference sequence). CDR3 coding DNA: TGTGCCAGCAGCTTTAGCGGGGACAGGGAAGATACGCAGTATTTT. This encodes CASSFSGDREDTQYF.

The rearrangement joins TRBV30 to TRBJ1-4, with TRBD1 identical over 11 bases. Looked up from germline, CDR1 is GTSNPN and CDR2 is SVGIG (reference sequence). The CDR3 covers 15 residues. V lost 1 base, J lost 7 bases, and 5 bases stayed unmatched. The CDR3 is CAWSAGQGAGEKLFF. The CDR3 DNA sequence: TGTGCCTGGAGTGCAGGACAGGGGGCAGGTGAAAAACTGTTTTTT.

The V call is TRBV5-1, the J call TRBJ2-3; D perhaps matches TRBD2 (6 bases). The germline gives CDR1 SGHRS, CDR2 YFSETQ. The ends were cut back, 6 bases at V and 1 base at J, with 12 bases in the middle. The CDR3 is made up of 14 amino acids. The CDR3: CASKAGLGTDTQYF. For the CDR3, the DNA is TGCGCCAGCAAGGCGGGACTCGGCACAGATACGCAGTATTTT.

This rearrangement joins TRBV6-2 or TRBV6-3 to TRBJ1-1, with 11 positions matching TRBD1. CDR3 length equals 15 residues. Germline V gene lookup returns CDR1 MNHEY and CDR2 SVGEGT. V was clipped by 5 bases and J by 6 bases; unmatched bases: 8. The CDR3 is CASSTVDRGPPEAFF. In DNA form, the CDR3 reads TGTGCCAGCAGTACGGTGGACAGGGGGCCCCCTGAAGCTTTCTTT.

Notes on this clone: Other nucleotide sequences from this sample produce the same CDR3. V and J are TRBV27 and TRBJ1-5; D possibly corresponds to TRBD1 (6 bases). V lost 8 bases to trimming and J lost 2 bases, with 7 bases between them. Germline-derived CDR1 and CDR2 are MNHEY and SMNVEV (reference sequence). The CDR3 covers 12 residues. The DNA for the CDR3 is TGTGCCAGCTCAGGGGGCAATCAGCCCCAGCATTTT. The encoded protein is CASSGGNQPQHF.

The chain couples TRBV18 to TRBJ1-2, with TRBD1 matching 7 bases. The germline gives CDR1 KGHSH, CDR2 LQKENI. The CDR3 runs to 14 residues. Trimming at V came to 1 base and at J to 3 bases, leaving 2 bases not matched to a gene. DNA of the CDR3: TGTGCCAGCTCACCACGACAGGGAGACTATGGCTACACCTTC. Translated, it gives CASSPRQGDYGYTF.

CDR3 in amino acids: CASSRQVGVNTEAFF. In nucleotides, the CDR3 is TGTGCCAGTAGCAGGCAGGTAGGGGTGAACACTGAAGCTTTCTTT. This chain uses TRBV19 with TRBJ1-1; maybe TRBD1 (5 bases). V was clipped by 6 bases and J by 0 bases, with 14 bases between them. Germline loops: CDR1 LNHDA, CDR2 SQIVND (reference sequence). The CDR3 loop spans 15 amino acids. Complete variable domain (other parts from reference TRBV19 and TRBJ1-1): DGGITQSPKYLFRKEGQNVTLSCEQNLNHDAMYWYRQDPGQGLRLIYYSQIVNDFQKGDIAEGYSVSREKKESFPLTVTSAQKNPTAFYLCASSRQVGVNTEAFFGQGTRLTVV.

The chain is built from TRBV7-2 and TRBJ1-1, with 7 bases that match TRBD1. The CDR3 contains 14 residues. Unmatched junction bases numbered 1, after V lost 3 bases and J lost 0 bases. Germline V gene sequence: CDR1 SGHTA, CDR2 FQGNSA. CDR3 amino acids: CASSFGTVNTEAFF. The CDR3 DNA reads TGTGCCAGCAGCTTCGGGACAGTGAACACTGAAGCTTTCTTT. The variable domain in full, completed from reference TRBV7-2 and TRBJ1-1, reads GAGVSQSPSNKVTEKGKDVELRCDPISGHTALYWYRQSLGQGLEFLIYFQGNSAPDKSGLPSDRFSAERTGGSVSTLTIQRTQQEDSAVYLCASSFGTVNTEAFFGQGTRLTVV.

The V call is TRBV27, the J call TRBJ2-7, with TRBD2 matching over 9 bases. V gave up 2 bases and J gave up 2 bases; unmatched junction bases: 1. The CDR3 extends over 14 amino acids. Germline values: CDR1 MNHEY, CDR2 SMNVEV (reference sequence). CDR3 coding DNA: TGTGCCAGCAGTTTAGGCGGGAGGGCCTACGAGCAGTACTTC. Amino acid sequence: CASSLGGRAYEQYF.